This T cell receptor beta chain was documented in a study of blood T cell repertoires in COVID-19. Study overall: In each case, the material was cDNA or gDNA derived from T cells, B-cell-depleted T cells, or PBMCs.

Some clones are missing from TCRdb's copy, which holds only in-frame ones; the method was immunoSEQ multiplex PCR. This table has around 280,000 clones, roughly 85% appearing once. The germline V gene encodes CDR1 SGHVS and CDR2 FNYEAQ. With 1 base clipped from V and 4 bases from J, the junction kept 15 bases outside the gene matches. The CDR3 has 19 amino acids. Across about two dozen US areas, participants ranged in age from roughly 18 to 89 years. This clone was counted a single time. The clonotype comes from a middle-aged woman who had recovered from COVID-19. This chain joins TRBV7-6 and TRBJ2-5; 10 nucleotides align to TRBD1. What was sequenced was PBMCs or T cells enriched from blood (not recorded which). CDR3 sequence (DNA): TGTGCCAGCAGCTTAGAAGGTGTGACAGGGGGCCTTTTTCGAGAGACCCAGTACTTC. It yields the protein CASSLEGVTGGLFRETQYF.